One and the same sample provided the 24 T cell receptor beta chains below, sequenced in a study of cytomegalovirus exposure and HLA in healthy donors. 13 Jbeta primers and 60 Vbeta primers were used for the PCR. Using immunoSEQ multiplex PCR, the repertoire was profiled, and TCRdb retains in-frame clones only, with some absent. The table includes over 150,000 clones, 60% to 75% detected once. Sequenced input: PBMCs. The receptor set was obtained from a man between 18 and 29 years old in good health and CMV-seronegative.

This clone was seen a few times. CDR3 protein: CASSAASGGPYNEQFF. CDR3 DNA: TGTGCCAGCAGCGCCGCTAGCGGGGGGCCCTACAATGAGCAGTTCTTC. The chain links TRBV28 to TRBJ2-1; 11 positions match TRBD2. V dropped 6 bases and J dropped 2; count of bases not matched to a gene: 6. The CDR3 covers 16 residues. Germline V gives CDR1 MDHEN, CDR2 SYDVKM.

The V gene is TRBV7-9, the J gene TRBJ2-7, with D possibly TRBD1 on 6 matching bases. Germline V gene sequence: CDR1 SEHNR, CDR2 FQNEAQ (reference sequence). The V end lost 1 base, the J end lost 0 bases, and 16 bases lay between the germline ends. The CDR3 extends over 17 amino acids. The CDR3 here is CASSLVAWGLPSYEQYF. In nucleotides, the CDR3 is TGTGCCAGCAGCTTAGTTGCATGGGGGCTTCCCTCCTACGAGCAGTACTTC.

J is TRBJ2-5 and V is TRBV27; 10 nucleotides match TRBD2. The CDR3 extends over 20 amino acids. J was trimmed by 2 bases and V by 4 bases; bases with no gene match: 19. From germline, CDR1 is MNHEY and CDR2 SMNVEV (reference sequence). The CDR3 sequence is CASSSSHAAGGPGLQETQYF. The CDR3 DNA is TGTGCCAGCAGTTCCTCGCACGCAGCGGGGGGGCCGGGGCTACAAGAGACCCAGTACTTC.

The V call is TRBV5-1, the J call TRBJ2-3, with a possible D match to TRBD2 (5 bases). CDR1 and CDR2 from the germline V gene are SGHRS and YFSETQ. There are 15 residues in the CDR3. Trimming shortened V by 1 base and J by 2 bases, and 11 bases separated the two germline ends. CDR3 coding DNA: TGCGCCAGCAGCTTGACTGCCGGGGTCACAGATACGCAGTATTTT. Amino acid sequence: CASSLTAGVTDTQYF.

The rearrangement joins TRBV7-2 to TRBJ2-3, with D uncertain. Trimming removed 8 bases from V and 2 bases from J, with 11 bases in between. This CDR3 has 13 residues. Germline loops: CDR1 SGHTA, CDR2 FQGNSA. The CDR3 DNA sequence: TGTGCCAGCCCCGGTTCCTCCACAGATACGCAGTATTTT. Protein product: CASPGSSTDTQYF.

The chain carries TRBV28 and TRBJ1-4; tentative D call: TRBD1 (6 bases). In germline, CDR1 is MDHEN, CDR2 SYDVKM. V lost 7 bases to trimming and J lost 5 bases, with 17 bases between them. The length of the CDR3 is 15 residues. This chain's CDR3 is CASNGAGAMNEKLFF. DNA of the CDR3: TGTGCCAGCAACGGGGCGGGGGCGATGAATGAAAAACTGTTTTTT.

The rearrangement joins TRBV6-1 to TRBJ2-3; 10 nucleotides line up with TRBD2. With V trimmed by 7 bases and J by 9 bases, 13 bases remained unmatched. Germline assignment: CDR1 MNHNS and CDR2 SASEGT. The CDR3 is 15 residues long. CDR3 sequence reads: CASIRTSGFGGTQYF. The CDR3 DNA follows: TGTGCCAGCATCAGGACTAGCGGTTTCGGGGGGACGCAGTATTTT.

This chain uses TRBV6-1 with TRBJ2-5; 8 bases are shared with TRBD2. CDR1 is MNHNS, CDR2 SASEGT, per germline. This CDR3 is built from 15 residues. With V trimmed by 2 bases and J by 1 base, 3 bases remained unmatched. CDR3 amino acids: CASSELAGSQETQYF. In DNA form, the CDR3 reads TGTGCCAGCAGTGAACTAGCGGGTTCCCAAGAGACCCAGTACTTC.

This clone was observed a few times. This chain joins TRBV6-5 and TRBJ2-2; D possibly corresponds to TRBD2 (5 bases). This CDR3 comprises 14 residues. Trimming removed 6 bases at V and 7 bases at J, with 15 bases between. Germline-derived CDR1 and CDR2 are MNHEY and SVGAGI. CDR3 protein: CASSLKFRGGELFF. As DNA, the CDR3 is TGTGCCAGCAGCCTAAAGTTTCGGGGCGGGGAGCTGTTTTTT.

Points on this clone: Other nucleotide sequences from this sample produce the same CDR3. This chain links TRBV7-9 with TRBJ1-5; 7 bases are shared with TRBD1. The ends lost 3 bases at V and 7 bases at J; junction bases unmatched: 9. The CDR3 length is 15 residues. Germline V gives CDR1 SEHNR, CDR2 FQNEAQ (reference sequence). The CDR3 protein is CASSLQGGDNQPQHF. The CDR3 DNA reads TGTGCCAGCAGCTTGCAGGGGGGCGACAACCAGCCCCAGCATTTT.

The chain couples TRBV5-1 to TRBJ1-4; tentatively, D is TRBD1 (6 bases). CDR3 length: 16 amino acids. Germline V lookup: CDR1 SGHRS, CDR2 YFSETQ. Trimming removed 4 bases at V and 0 bases at J, with 13 bases between. The CDR3 DNA follows: TGCGCCAGCAGCCGCGGACAGCACACAACTAATGAAAAACTGTTTTTT. Its protein product is CASSRGQHTTNEKLFF.

The V and J genes are TRBV4-1 and TRBJ2-1; the match to TRBD2 covers 11 bases. CDR3 length: 16 amino acids. Trimming cost V 4 bases and J 4 bases; bases outside gene matches: 6. Germline loops: CDR1 MGHRA, CDR2 YSYEKL. CDR3 DNA: TGCGCCAGCAGCCGACAACTAGCGGGGGATTACAATGAGCAGTTCTTC. Residues: CASSRQLAGDYNEQFF.

CDR3 sequence: CSVAPGQSQETQYF. The CDR3 bases are TGCAGCGTCGCCCCGGGACAGTCTCAAGAGACCCAGTACTTC. The chain combines TRBV29-1 with TRBJ2-5; 7 bases line up with TRBD1. The V gene's germline CDR1 is SQVTM and CDR2 ANQGSEA. V trimming: 6 bases; J trimming: 2 bases; junction bases outside the gene matches: 9. The CDR3 totals 14 residues.

This clone was counted between two and nine times. This sequence joins TRBV5-6 and TRBJ1-3; a weak D match, TRBD1 (6 bases). The CDR3 consists of 15 residues. Germline CDR1 SGHDT, CDR2 YYEEEE. V lost 3 bases and J lost 0, with 10 bases in between. Written as DNA, the CDR3 is TGTGCCAGCAGCTACAGGGCGGGCTCTGGAAACACCATATATTTT. Its translation is CASSYRAGSGNTIYF. The full variable domain, with the rest looked up from reference TRBV5-6 and TRBJ1-3, is DAGVTQSPTHLIKTRGQQVTLRCSPKSGHDTVSWYQQALGQGPQFIFQYYEEEERQRGNFPDRFSGHQFPNYSSELNVNALLLGDSALYLCASSYRAGSGNTIYFGEGSWLTVV.

The chain joins TRBV18 to TRBJ2-1; D might be TRBD2 (5 bases). With 3 bases removed from V and 10 bases from J, the gap between germline ends came to 10 bases. The CDR3 runs to 12 residues. The V gene's germline CDR1 is KGHSH and CDR2 LQKENI. As DNA, the CDR3 is TGTGCCAGCTCACCCCTCGGAGGAGAGCAGTTCTTC. It is translated as CASSPLGGEQFF. Together with reference TRBV18 and TRBJ2-1, the CDR3 gives the full variable domain: NAGVMQNPRHLVRRRGQEARLRCSPMKGHSHVYWYRQLPEEGLKFMVYLQKENIIDESGMPKERFSAEFPKEGPSILRIQQVVRGDSAAYFCASSPLGGEQFFGPGTRLTVL.

CDR3 nucleotide sequence: TGCAGCGTCTCCGGGACAGCCTACGAGCAGTACTTC. This sequence encodes CSVSGTAYEQYF. The rearrangement joins TRBV29-1 to TRBJ2-7; 7 positions match TRBD1. This CDR3 is built from 12 residues. From germline, CDR1 is SQVTM and CDR2 ANQGSEA. V shed 6 bases, J shed 2 bases, and the junction held 4 bases outside the gene matches.

This clone came up a few times. This chain joins TRBV7-8 and TRBJ2-7; possible D gene TRBD2, 6 bases. There are 12 residues in the CDR3. CDR1 is SGHVS, CDR2 FQNEAQ, per germline. V shed 7 bases and J shed 6 bases, with 13 bases lying between them. The DNA for the CDR3 is TGTGCCAGCAACCAACGGGGGTCCGAGCAGTACTTC. The encoded protein is CASNQRGSEQYF.

This clone turned up a few times. V is TRBV12-5 and J is TRBJ2-2; TRBD2 matches 9 bases. Germline V lookup: CDR1 LGHNT, CDR2 FRNRAP. This CDR3 is built from 15 residues. The V and J ends lost 1 base and 6 bases, in that order; junction bases with no gene match: 3. This chain's CDR3 is CASGLGAGGPGELFF. The CDR3 DNA reads as TGTGCTAGTGGTTTGGGAGCGGGGGGACCCGGGGAGCTGTTTTTT.

The V and J genes are TRBV30 and TRBJ2-3; unclear D gene. The CDR3 has 15 residues. V gave up 2 bases and J gave up 2 bases, with 14 bases separating them. Germline loops: CDR1 GTSNPN, CDR2 SVGIG (reference sequence). The CDR3 region has the DNA TGTGCCTGGAGTCCCGACATACCCAACACAGATACGCAGTATTTT. This sequence encodes CAWSPDIPNTDTQYF.

The rearrangement links TRBV4-1 to TRBJ1-2; D is perhaps TRBD1 (6 bases). V lost 3 bases, J lost 4 bases, and 15 bases lay in between. The CDR3 contains 15 residues. CDR1 and CDR2 from the germline V gene are MGHRA and YSYEKL. The DNA of the CDR3 is TGCGCCAGCAGCCAGGCTAAGACAGGAATCTATGGCTACACCTTC. It is translated as CASSQAKTGIYGYTF.

The chain carries TRBV4-1 and TRBJ1-6; a weak D match, TRBD1 (5 bases). Trimming stripped 3 bases from V and 7 bases from J, with 13 bases between. The V gene's germline CDR1 is MGHRA and CDR2 YSYEKL. The CDR3 loop spans 15 amino acids. As DNA, the CDR3 is TGCGCCAGCAGCCATTCAGGGCCCTCGAATTCACCCCTCCACTTT. Protein product: CASSHSGPSNSPLHF.

The chain has TRBV12-5 and TRBJ2-1; D gene unclear. The CDR3 runs 13 residues. The ends were cut back, 2 bases at V and 5 bases at J, with 7 bases in the middle. Germline-derived CDR1 and CDR2 are LGHNT and FRNRAP. The CDR3 DNA reads TGTGCTAGTGGTTTGACAGAAAACAATGAGCAGTTCTTC. It translates to CASGLTENNEQFF.

The chain joins TRBV13 to TRBJ1-1, with a tentative D call TRBD1 (5 bases). CDR3 size: 15 residues. V was cut by 4 bases and J by 4 bases, with 16 bases left in between. Germline CDR1 and CDR2: PRHDT and FYEKMQ (reference sequence). CDR3: CASSSPGGLGTEAFF. In DNA, the CDR3 is TGTGCCAGCAGCTCACCGGGGGGATTAGGCACTGAAGCTTTCTTT.

The V and J genes are TRBV7-9 and TRBJ1-3; D gene unclear. Trimming removed 5 bases at V and 0 bases at J, with 8 bases between. Germline assignment: CDR1 SEHNR and CDR2 FQNEAQ (reference sequence). The CDR3 is 14 amino acids. The CDR3 loop is CASSRSDSGNTIYF. The CDR3 nucleotides are TGTGCCAGCAGCCGCAGCGACTCTGGAAACACCATATATTTT. The full variable domain, rest sourced from reference TRBV7-9 and TRBJ1-3, is DTGVSQNPRHKITKRGQNVTFRCDPISEHNRLYWYRQTLGQGPEFLTYFQNEAQLEKSRLLSDRFSAERPKGSFSTLEIQRTEQGDSAMYLCASSRSDSGNTIYFGEGSWLTVV.